This TCR beta chain was documented in a study of CD8+ T cells in alopecia areata. The CDR3 loop spans 13 amino acids. From germline, CDR1 is LNHDA and CDR2 SQIVND (reference sequence). V lost 8 bases to trimming and J lost 5 bases, with 16 bases between them. RNA extraction and reverse transcription yielded cDNA as sequencing template. The data were produced by immunoSEQ multiplex PCR, yet TCRdb's version contains in-frame clones alone and is incomplete. The profile covers roughly 150,000 clones, with more than 75% appearing a single time and approximately 15% taken by the ten largest. The V gene is TRBV19, the J gene TRBJ2-7; D possibly matches TRBD1 or TRBD2 (5 bases each). This receptor was taken from a human donor with alopecia areata. The material sequenced was CD8+ T cells sorted from blood, taken at week 0. The CDR3, as DNA: TGTGCCAGTTCCGGGACCAAAGGCGACGAGCAGTACTTC. This codes for CASSGTKGDEQYF.